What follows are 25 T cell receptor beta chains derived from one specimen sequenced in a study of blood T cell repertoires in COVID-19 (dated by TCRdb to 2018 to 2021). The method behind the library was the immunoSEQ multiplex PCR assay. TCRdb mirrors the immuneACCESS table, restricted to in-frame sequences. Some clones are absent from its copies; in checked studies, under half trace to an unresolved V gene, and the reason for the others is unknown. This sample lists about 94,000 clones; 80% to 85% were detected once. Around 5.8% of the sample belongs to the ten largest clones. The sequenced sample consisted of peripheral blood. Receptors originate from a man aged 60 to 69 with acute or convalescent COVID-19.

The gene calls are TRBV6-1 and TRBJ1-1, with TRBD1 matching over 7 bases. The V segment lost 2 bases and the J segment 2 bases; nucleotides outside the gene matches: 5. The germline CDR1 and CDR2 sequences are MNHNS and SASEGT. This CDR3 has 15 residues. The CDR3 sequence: CASSEFGTVNTEAFF. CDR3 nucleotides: TGTGCCAGCAGTGAATTCGGGACAGTAAACACTGAAGCTTTCTTT.

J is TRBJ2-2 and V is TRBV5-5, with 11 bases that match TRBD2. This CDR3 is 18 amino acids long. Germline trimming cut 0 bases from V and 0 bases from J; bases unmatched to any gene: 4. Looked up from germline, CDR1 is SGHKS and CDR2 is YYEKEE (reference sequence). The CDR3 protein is CASSLGLAGRSNTGELFF. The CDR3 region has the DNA TGTGCCAGCAGCTTGGGACTAGCGGGGCGTTCGAACACCGGGGAGCTGTTTTTT.

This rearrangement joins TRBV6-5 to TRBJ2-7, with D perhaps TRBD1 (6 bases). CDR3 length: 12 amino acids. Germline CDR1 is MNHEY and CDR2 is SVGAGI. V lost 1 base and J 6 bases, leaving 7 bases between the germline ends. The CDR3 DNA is TGTGCCAGCAGTTACTGGGGGCGCGAGCAGTACTTC. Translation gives CASSYWGREQYF.

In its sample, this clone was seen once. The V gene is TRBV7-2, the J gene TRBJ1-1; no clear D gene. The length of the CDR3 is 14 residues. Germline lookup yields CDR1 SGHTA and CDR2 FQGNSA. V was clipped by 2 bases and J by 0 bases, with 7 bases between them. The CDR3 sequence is CASSLFSVNTEAFF. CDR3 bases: TGTGCCAGCAGCTTATTCTCAGTGAACACTGAAGCTTTCTTT.

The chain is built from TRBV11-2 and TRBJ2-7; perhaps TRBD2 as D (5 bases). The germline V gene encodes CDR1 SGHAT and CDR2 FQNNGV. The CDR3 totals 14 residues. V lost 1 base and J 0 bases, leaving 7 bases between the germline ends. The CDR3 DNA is TGTGCCAGCAGCTTAGGCGGGTCCTCCTACGAGCAGTACTTC. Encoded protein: CASSLGGSSYEQYF.

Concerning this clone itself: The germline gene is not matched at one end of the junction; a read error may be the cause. CDR3 DNA: TGTGCTAGCAGCTCGACAGGGGGGTACCAAGAGACCCAGTACTTC. The encoded protein is CASSSTGGYQETQYF. This chain links TRBV7-7 with TRBJ2-5, with 9 bases identical to TRBD1. The CDR3 is made up of 15 amino acids. The germline V gene has CDR1 SSHAT and CDR2 FNYEAQ (reference sequence).

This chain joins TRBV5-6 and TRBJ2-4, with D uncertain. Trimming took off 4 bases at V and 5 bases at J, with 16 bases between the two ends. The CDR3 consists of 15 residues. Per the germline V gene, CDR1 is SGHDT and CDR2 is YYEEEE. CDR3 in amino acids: CASSLRAGIENIQYF. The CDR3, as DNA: TGTGCCAGCAGCCTACGAGCCGGTATTGAAAACATTCAGTACTTC.

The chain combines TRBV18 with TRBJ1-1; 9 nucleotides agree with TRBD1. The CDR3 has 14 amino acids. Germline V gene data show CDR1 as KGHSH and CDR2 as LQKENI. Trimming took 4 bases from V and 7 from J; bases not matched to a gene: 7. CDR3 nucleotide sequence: TGTGCCAGCTCACGGACAGGGGAGAAGGGTGAAGCTTTCTTT. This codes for CASSRTGEKGEAFF.

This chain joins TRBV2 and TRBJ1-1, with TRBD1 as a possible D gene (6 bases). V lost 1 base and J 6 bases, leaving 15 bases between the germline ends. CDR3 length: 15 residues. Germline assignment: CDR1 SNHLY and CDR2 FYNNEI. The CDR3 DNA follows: TGTGCCAGCAGTGAAGGGGCAGGGGATCGGGCTGAAGCTTTCTTT. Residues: CASSEGAGDRAEAFF.

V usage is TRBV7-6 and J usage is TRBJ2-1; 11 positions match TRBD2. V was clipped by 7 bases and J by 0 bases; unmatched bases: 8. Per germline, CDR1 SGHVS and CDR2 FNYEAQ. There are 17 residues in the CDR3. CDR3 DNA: TGTGCCAGCACCCCTAGCGGGGGGACTAGCTCCTACAATGAGCAGTTCTTC. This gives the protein CASTPSGGTSSYNEQFF.

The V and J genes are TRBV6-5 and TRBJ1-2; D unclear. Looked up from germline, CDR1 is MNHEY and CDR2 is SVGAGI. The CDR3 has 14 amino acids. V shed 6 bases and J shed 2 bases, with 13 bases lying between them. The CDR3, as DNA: TGTGCCAGCAGGTACCAAACGGGGAACTATGGCTACACCTTC. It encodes CASRYQTGNYGYTF.

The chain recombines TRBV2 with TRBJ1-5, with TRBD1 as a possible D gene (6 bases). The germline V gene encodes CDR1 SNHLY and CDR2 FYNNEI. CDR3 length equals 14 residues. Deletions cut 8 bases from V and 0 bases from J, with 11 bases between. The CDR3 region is CASDQGYSNQPQHF. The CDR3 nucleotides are TGTGCCAGCGATCAGGGGTATAGCAATCAGCCCCAGCATTTT. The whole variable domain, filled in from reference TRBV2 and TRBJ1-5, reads EPEVTQTPSHQVTQMGQEVILRCVPISNHLYFYWYRQILGQKVEFLVSFYNNEISEKSEIFDDQFSVERPDGSNFTLKIRSTKLEDSAMYFCASDQGYSNQPQHFGDGTRLSIL.

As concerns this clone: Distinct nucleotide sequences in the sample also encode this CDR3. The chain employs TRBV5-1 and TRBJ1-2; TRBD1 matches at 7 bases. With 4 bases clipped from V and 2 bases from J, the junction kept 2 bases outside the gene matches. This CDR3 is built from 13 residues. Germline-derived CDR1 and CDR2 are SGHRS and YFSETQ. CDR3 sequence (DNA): TGCGCCAGCAGCCCGGGACAGAACTATGGCTACACCTTC. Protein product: CASSPGQNYGYTF.

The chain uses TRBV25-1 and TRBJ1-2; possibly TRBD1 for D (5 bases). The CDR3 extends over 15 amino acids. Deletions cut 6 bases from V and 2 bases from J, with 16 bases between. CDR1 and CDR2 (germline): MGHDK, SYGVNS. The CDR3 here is CASRPQGAENYGYTF. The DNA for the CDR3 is TGTGCCAGCAGGCCCCAAGGGGCTGAAAACTATGGCTACACCTTC.

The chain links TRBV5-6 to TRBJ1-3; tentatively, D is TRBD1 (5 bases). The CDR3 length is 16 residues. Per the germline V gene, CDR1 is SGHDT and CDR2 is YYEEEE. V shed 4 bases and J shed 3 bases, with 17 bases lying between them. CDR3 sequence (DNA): TGTGCCAGCAGCCCCGGACAATCACGGATTGGAAACACCATATATTTT. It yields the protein CASSPGQSRIGNTIYF.

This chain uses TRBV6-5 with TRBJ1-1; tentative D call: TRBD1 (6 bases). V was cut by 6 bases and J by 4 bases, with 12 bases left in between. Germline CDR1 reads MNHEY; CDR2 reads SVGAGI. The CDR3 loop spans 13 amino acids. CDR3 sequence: CASSFDRTTEAFF. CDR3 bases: TGTGCCAGCAGCTTCGACAGGACCACTGAAGCTTTCTTT.

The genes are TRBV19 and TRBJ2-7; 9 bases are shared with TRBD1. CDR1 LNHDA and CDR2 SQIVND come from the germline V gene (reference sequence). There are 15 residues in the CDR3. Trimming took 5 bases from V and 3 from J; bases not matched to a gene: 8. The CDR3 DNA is TGTGCCAGTAGTCATCGACAGGGGGGGTTCTACGAGCAGTACTTC. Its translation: CASSHRQGGFYEQYF.

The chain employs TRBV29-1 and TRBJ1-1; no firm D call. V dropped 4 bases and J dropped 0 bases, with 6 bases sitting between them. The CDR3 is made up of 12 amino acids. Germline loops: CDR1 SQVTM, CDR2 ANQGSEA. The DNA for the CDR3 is TGCAGCGTTGCTAAACTGAACACTGAAGCTTTCTTT. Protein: CSVAKLNTEAFF.

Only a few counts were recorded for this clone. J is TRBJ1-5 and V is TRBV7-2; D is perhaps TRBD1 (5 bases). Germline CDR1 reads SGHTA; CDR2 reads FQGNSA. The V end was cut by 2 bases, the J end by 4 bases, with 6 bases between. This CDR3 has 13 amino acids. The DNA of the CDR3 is TGTGCCAGCAGCTTAAGGGGTAATCAGCCCCAGCATTTT. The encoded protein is CASSLRGNQPQHF. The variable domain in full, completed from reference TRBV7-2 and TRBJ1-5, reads GAGVSQSPSNKVTEKGKDVELRCDPISGHTALYWYRQSLGQGLEFLIYFQGNSAPDKSGLPSDRFSAERTGGSVSTLTIQRTQQEDSAVYLCASSLRGNQPQHFGDGTRLSIL.

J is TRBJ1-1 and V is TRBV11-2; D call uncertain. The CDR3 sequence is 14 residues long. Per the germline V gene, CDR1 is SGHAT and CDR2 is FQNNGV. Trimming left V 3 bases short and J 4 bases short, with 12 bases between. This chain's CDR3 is CASSFRVDGTEAFF. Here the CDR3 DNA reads TGTGCCAGCAGCTTCCGGGTTGACGGCACTGAAGCTTTCTTT.

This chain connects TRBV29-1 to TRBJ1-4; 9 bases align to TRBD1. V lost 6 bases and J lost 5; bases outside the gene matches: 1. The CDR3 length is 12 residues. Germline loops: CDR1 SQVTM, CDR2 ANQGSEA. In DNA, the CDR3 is TGCAGCGTACAGGGGGCGAATGAAAAACTGTTTTTT. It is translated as CSVQGANEKLFF.

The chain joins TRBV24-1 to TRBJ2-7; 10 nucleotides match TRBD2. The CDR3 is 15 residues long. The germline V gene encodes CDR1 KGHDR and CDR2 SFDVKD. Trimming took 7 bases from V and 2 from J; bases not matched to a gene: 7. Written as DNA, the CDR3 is TGTGCCACCAGCCCCGGTAGCGGGGGGCCCTACGAGCAGTACTTC. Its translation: CATSPGSGGPYEQYF.

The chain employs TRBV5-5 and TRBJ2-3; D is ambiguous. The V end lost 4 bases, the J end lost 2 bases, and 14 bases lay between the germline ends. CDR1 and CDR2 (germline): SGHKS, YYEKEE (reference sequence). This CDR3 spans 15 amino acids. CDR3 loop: CASSRYDTNTDTQYF. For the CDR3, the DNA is TGTGCCAGCAGCCGGTACGACACGAACACAGATACGCAGTATTTT. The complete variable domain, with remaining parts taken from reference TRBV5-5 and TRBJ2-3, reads DAGVTQSPTHLIKTRGQQVTLRCSPISGHKSVSWYQQVLGQGPQFIFQYYEKEERGRGNFPDRFSARQFPNYSSELNVNALLLGDSALYLCASSRYDTNTDTQYFGPGTRLTVL.

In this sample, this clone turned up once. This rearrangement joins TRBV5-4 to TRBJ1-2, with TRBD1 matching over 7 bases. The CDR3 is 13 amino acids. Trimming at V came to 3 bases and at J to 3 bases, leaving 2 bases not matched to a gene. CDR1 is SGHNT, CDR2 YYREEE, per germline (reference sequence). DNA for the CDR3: TGTGCCAGCAGCTCCAGGGGGGACTATGGCTACACCTTC. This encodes CASSSRGDYGYTF.

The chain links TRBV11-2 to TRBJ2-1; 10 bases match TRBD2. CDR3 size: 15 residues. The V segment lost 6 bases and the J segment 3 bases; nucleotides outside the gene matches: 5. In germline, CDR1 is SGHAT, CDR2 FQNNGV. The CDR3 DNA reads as TGTGCCAGCAGGACCGGGACTAGCGACTACAATGAGCAGTTCTTC. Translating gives CASRTGTSDYNEQFF.